This T cell receptor beta chain was documented in a study of T cell responses to AZD1222 COVID-19 vaccine. Study-wide results and caveats: Baseline serostatus was positive in only six AZD1222 recipients.

Using immunoSEQ multiplex PCR, the repertoire was profiled, and TCRdb retains in-frame clones only, with some absent. Of about 110,000 clones in the sample, roughly 87% are singletons; the top ten hold 2% to 2.5%. In the case of this clone: What it recognizes is unknown.

The V gene's germline CDR1 is SNHLY and CDR2 FYNNEI. The V and J ends lost 4 bases and 1 base, in that order; junction bases with no gene match: 6. The length of the CDR3 is 15 residues. The chain recombines TRBV2 with TRBJ2-5; 7 bases are shared with TRBD2. The receptor comes from an adult who received the AZD1222 COVID-19 vaccine. The sequencing here drew on peripheral blood, taken 28 days after the second AZD1222 dose. The CDR3 region is CASSVTASGQETQYF. In DNA form, the CDR3 reads TGTGCCAGCAGTGTCACGGCTAGCGGCCAAGAGACCCAGTACTTC.